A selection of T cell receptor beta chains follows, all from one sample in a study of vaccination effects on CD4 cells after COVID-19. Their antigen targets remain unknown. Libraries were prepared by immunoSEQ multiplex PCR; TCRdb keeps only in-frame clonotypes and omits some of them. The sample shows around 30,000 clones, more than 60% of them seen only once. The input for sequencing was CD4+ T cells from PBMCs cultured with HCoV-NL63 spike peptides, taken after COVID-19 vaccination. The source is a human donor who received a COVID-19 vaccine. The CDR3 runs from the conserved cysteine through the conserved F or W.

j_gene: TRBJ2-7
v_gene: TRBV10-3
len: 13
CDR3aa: CAISDRSRYEQYF

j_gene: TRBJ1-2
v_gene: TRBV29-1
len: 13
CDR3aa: CSTLPGQGYGYTF

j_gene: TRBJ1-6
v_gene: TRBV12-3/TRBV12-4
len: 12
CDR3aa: CASSLGGQTLHF

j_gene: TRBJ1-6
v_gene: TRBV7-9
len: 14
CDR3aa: CASSRNYRESPLHF

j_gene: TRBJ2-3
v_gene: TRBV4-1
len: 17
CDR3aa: CASSQTVPGERTDTQYF

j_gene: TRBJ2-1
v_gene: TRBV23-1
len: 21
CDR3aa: CASSHPPTPRADKASYNEQFF

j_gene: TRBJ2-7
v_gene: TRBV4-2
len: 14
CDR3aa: CASSPRTEGVVQYF

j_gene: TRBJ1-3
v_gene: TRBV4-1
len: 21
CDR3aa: CASSQVGPGTAFNTIRNTIYF

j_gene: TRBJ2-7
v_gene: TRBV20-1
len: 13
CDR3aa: CSASKALSYEQYF

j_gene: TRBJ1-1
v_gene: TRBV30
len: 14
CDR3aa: CAWSEGQPHTEAFF

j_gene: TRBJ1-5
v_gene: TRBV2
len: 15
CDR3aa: CASSGWDRNNQPQHF

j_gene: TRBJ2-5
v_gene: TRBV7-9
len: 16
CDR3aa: CASSLGSASYQETQYF

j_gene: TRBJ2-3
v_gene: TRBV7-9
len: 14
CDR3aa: CASSRGGGTDTQYF

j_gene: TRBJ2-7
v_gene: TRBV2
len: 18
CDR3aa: CASGTSGRRGPGSYEQYF

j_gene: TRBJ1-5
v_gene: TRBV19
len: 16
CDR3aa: CASRSLTGGSNQPQHF

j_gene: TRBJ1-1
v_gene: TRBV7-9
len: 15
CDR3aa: CASSTKYRNNTEAFF

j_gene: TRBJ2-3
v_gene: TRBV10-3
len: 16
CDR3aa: CAISELERLHTDTQYF

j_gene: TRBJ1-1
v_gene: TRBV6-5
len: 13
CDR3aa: CASTPQTLSEAFF

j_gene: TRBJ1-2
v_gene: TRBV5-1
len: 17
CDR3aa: CASSRGGGPLQNYGYTF

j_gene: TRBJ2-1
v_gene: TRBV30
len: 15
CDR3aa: CAWSGSGTGPYVQFF

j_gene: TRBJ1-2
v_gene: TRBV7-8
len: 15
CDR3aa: CASSGSGGQDYGYTF

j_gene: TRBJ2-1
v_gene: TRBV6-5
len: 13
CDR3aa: CANQGAHYNEQFF

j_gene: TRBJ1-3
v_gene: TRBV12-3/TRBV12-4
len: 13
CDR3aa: CASSLQAGNTIYF

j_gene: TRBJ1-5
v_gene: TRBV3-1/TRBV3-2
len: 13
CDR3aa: CASSQAPGQPQHF

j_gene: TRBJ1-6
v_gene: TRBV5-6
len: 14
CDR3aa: CASSFLRVNSPLHF

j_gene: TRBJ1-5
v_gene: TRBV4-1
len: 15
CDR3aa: CASSQEARGNQPQHF

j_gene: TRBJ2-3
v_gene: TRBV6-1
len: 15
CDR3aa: CASSDRTRSTDTQYF

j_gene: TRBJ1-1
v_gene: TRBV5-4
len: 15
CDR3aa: CASSLLAGVNTEAFF

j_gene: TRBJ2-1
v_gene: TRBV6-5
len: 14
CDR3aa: CATGQGRSYNEQFF

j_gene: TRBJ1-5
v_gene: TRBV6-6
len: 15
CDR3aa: CASSYWEQGNQPQHF

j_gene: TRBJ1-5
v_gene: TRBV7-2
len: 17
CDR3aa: CASSLVSGGQSNQPQHF

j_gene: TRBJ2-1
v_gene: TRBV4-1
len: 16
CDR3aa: CASSQGLAGGYNEQFF

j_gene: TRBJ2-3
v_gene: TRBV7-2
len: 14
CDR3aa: CASSLGGATDTQYF

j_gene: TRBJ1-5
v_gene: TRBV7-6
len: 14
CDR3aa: CASSLKEGNQPQHF

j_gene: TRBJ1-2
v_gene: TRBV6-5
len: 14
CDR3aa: CASSRAGISYGYTF

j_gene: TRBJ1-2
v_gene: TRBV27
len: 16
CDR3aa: CASSQNRPRTGNGYTF

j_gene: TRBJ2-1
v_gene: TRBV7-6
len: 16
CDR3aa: CASSSPSGRAYNEQFF

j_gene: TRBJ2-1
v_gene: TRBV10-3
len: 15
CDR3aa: CAIRGDRGIMVEQFF

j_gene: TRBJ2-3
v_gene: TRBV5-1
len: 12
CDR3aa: CASSLVADLFVF

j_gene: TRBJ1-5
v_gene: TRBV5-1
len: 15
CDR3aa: CASSLLPGLNQPQHF

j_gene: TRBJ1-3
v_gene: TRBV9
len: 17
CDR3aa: CASSVEARQASGNTIYF

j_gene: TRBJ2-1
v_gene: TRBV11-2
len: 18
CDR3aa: CASSPRQSRRRIYNEQFF

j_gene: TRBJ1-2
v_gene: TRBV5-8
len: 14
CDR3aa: CASSLGMLAYGYTF

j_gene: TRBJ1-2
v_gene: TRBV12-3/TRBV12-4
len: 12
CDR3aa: CAMQVGAYGYTF

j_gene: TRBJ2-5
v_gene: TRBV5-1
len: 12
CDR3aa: CASEGSQETQYF

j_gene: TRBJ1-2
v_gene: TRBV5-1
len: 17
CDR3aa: CASSLVGQGALTGGYTF

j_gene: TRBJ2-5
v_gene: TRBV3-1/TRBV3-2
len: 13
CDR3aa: CASSQGDRGTQYF

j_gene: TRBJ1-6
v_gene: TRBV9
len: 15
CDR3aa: CASSVAPGAGSPLHF

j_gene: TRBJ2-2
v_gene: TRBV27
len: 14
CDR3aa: CASWDSLNTGELFF

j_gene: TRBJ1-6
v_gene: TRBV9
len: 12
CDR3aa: CASSAEGSPLHF

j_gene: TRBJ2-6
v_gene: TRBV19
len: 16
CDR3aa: CASSMTGSGGANVLTF

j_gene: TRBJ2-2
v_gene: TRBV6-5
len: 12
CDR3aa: CASAGDTGELFF

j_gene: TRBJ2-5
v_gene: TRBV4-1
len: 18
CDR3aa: CASSPMRTSGGGSETQYF

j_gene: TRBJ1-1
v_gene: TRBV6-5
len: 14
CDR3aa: CASSPPGTYTEAFF

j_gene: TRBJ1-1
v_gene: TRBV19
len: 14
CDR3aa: CASSIGGLDTEAFF

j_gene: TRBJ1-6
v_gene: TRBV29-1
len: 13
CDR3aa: CSVAADRDSPLHF

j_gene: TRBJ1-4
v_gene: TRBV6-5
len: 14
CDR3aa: CASSYSDMGEKLFF